The rows below give T cell receptor beta chains drawn from one sample of a study of blood T cells in healthy people across ages. TCRdb ran MiXCR on the 5' RACE reads and lists one entry per CDR3 protein. The table records about 1,500,000 distinct CDR3 sequences, 42% of them present only once. Sequenced input: blood. Source of these receptors: a woman aged 18-35 years in good health. CDR3s include the opening cysteine and the closing phenylalanine or tryptophan. The D gene is left open where the match is weak. Clone size appears in some rows only: once, few, many, or a class for an expanded clone.

d_gene	v_gene	abundance	j_gene	CDR3nt	CDR3aa
TRBD2	TRBV11-2	NA	TRBJ2-1	TGTGCCAGCACCAAAGGAAGACTAGCGGGGGGACTCTACAATGAGCAGTTCTTC	CASTKGRLAGGLYNEQFF
NA	TRBV30	NA	TRBJ1-2	TGTGCCTGGAGTGTAGGGACATCTGACTATGGCTACACCTTC	CAWSVGTSDYGYTF
NA	TRBV7-9	NA	TRBJ2-7	TGTGCCAGCAGCTCGGAGGGCGGAGGCCCCTACGAGCAGTACTTC	CASSSEGGGPYEQYF
NA	TRBV7-2	NA	TRBJ1-6	TGTGCCAGCAGCCCAGACGGGGGGCGGTTTTCACCCCTCCACTTT	CASSPDGGRFSPLHF
NA	TRBV5-1	NA	TRBJ1-1	TGCGCCAGCAGCCCCCGAGCCCCTTCGGGTGAAGCTTTCTTT	CASSPRAPSGEAFF
NA	TRBV30	NA	TRBJ2-7	TGTGCCTGTCGCTGGGCCCGCGAGCAGTACTTC	CACRWAREQYF
TRBD2	TRBV5-1	many	TRBJ2-7	TGCGCCAGCAGCACAGAGACTCGGACTAGCGGGGGCTACGAGCAGTACTTC	CASSTETRTSGGYEQYF
NA	TRBV10-3	NA	TRBJ2-1	TGTGCCATCAGGGAGACAGGGAGGGAAGGTAATGAGCAGTTCTTC	CAIRETGREGNEQFF
TRBD2	TRBV7-9	few	TRBJ2-3	TGTGCCAGCAGCTTATCTTCGGGACTAGGCACAGATACGCAGTATTTT	CASSLSSGLGTDTQYF
TRBD2	TRBV10-3	few	TRBJ2-3	TGTGCCATCAGTGATGGGGGAAGCGGTAGGACTAGCGCTACAACCCCCCCAGATACGCAGTATTTT	CAISDGGSGRTSATTPPDTQYF
NA	TRBV4-1	NA	TRBJ2-2	TGCGCCAGCAGCCAAATCCCCGGGACTGAGAACACCGGGGAGCTGTTTTTT	CASSQIPGTENTGELFF
TRBD2	TRBV5-6	NA	TRBJ2-5	TGTGCCAGCAGCTTACTGGCCAGGCTAGCGGGGACCCAGTACTTC	CASSLLARLAGTQYF
NA	TRBV10-3	NA	TRBJ2-3	TGTGCCATCACCCGACAGGAAAGAGATACGCAGTATTTT	CAITRQERDTQYF
TRBD1	TRBV6-5	NA	TRBJ1-1	TGTGCCAGCAGACGACAGGGAGGAAACACTGAAGCTTTCTTT	CASRRQGGNTEAFF
TRBD2	TRBV5-4	few	TRBJ2-5	TGTGCCAGCAGCTCGAAGCGGGAGGGTCTGGAGACCCAGTACTTC	CASSSKREGLETQYF
TRBD1	TRBV29-1	NA	TRBJ1-1	TGCAGCGTCCCAGGGGGCATTGAAGCTTTCTTT	CSVPGGIEAFF
TRBD1	TRBV5-1	NA	TRBJ2-7	TGCGCCAGCAGAAAGGGGACAGGAGGCAACGAGCAGTACTTC	CASRKGTGGNEQYF
NA	TRBV9	NA	TRBJ2-7	TGTGCCAGCAGCGGTCCGAACTCCTACGAGCAGTACTTC	CASSGPNSYEQYF
TRBD2	TRBV5-1	few	TRBJ2-1	TGCGCCAGCAGCTTGGCCCCAGCGGGGTTTTCCTACAATGAGCAGTTCTTC	CASSLAPAGFSYNEQFF
TRBD2	TRBV2	NA	TRBJ2-1	TGTGCCAGCAGTCGACTTACTAGCGGGAGGACGGGTGAGCAGTTCTTC	CASSRLTSGRTGEQFF
NA	TRBV14	NA	TRBJ2-1	TGTGCCAGCAGCCAAGAAACCCACCCCAATGAGCAGTTCTTC	CASSQETHPNEQFF
NA	TRBV7-9	NA	TRBJ2-3	TGTGCCAGCAGCGGGGGGATAACTAGCACAGATACGCAGTATTTT	CASSGGITSTDTQYF
TRBD2	TRBV29-1	NA	TRBJ2-1	TGCAGCGTTGAGCATAGCGGGCATTACAATGAGCAGTTCTTC	CSVEHSGHYNEQFF
NA	TRBV6-5	NA	TRBJ2-7	TGTGCCAGCAGTTACTCGAATTTGGGCAGCTCCTACGAGCAGTACTTC	CASSYSNLGSSYEQYF
TRBD1	TRBV6-4	NA	TRBJ1-2	TGTGCCAGCAGGCGGACAGGGGGCATGGACTATGGCTACACCTTC	CASRRTGGMDYGYTF
NA	TRBV20-1	NA	TRBJ2-3	TGCAGTGCTAGAGATTACATTAGCGGCACAGATACGCAGTATTTT	CSARDYISGTDTQYF
NA	TRBV4-1	NA	TRBJ1-1	TGCGCCAGCAGCCAAGATAGAACGGACACTGAAGCTTTCTTT	CASSQDRTDTEAFF
NA	TRBV12-3/TRBV12-4	NA	TRBJ1-3	TGTGCCAGGAGTTCTGGAGACACCATATATTTT	CARSSGDTIYF
NA	TRBV28	NA	TRBJ1-2	TGTGCCAGCAGTTTCGCAGGGTTGGTCGAAGGGGGCTACACCTTC	CASSFAGLVEGGYTF
TRBD2	TRBV7-9	few	TRBJ2-1	TGTGCCAGCAGCACCGGGACTAGCGACTACAATGAGCAGTTCTTC	CASSTGTSDYNEQFF
NA	TRBV6-5	NA	TRBJ2-3	TGTGCCAGCAGCCTGGGGGGGCCGCGGAATACGCAGTATTTT	CASSLGGPRNTQYF
TRBD2	TRBV20-1	few	TRBJ2-1	TGCAGTGCAAGAGATTGGCGGGGGGGCCCTTACAATGAGCAGTTCTTC	CSARDWRGGPYNEQFF
NA	TRBV7-2	NA	TRBJ1-2	TGTGCCAGCAGCTTTTCTCTGGACTTGTATGGCTACACCTTC	CASSFSLDLYGYTF
TRBD2	TRBV7-9	few	TRBJ2-3	TGTGCCAGCAGCTTAGGCCCGAGCGGGAGTTCAGATACGCAGTATTTT	CASSLGPSGSSDTQYF
TRBD2	TRBV6-1	once	TRBJ2-5	TGTGCCAGCAGTGAAGAGACTAGCGGGAGATCCGGAGGGACCCAGTACTTC	CASSEETSGRSGGTQYF
TRBD2	TRBV7-2	NA	TRBJ2-1	TGTGCCAGCAGCTTAGCTGTGCTAGCGGGAGGGCCCGGTGAGCAGTTCTTC	CASSLAVLAGGPGEQFF
NA	TRBV29-1	NA	TRBJ1-5	TGCAGCGTTGCGGGACACTTTAGCAATCAGCCCCAGCATTTT	CSVAGHFSNQPQHF
TRBD1	TRBV28	few	TRBJ1-2	TGTGCCAGCAGTTTAAGCGACAGGGTTGGCTACACCTTC	CASSLSDRVGYTF
NA	TRBV6-1	NA	TRBJ2-5	TGTGCCAGCAAAGGACGAGCGGGCTGGGAGACCCAGTACTTC	CASKGRAGWETQYF
NA	TRBV12-3/TRBV12-4	NA	TRBJ2-3	TGTGCCAGCAGTCTTATGAGGGGCTCAGATACGCAGTATTTT	CASSLMRGSDTQYF
TRBD2	TRBV20-1	NA	TRBJ2-5	TGCAGTGCTAACGGACTAGAGGAGACCCAGTACTTC	CSANGLEETQYF
NA	TRBV6-6	NA	TRBJ2-7	TGTGCCAGCAGTTACCAGCCCACGTACAATGAGCAGTACTTC	CASSYQPTYNEQYF
NA	TRBV10-3	NA	TRBJ2-5	TGTGCCATCAGCTGGGGGGGGGCCAAACAAGAGACCCAGTACTTC	CAISWGGAKQETQYF
NA	TRBV7-9	few	TRBJ2-3	TGTGCCAGCAGCTTAACCGCTAGCCCAGATACGCAGTATTTT	CASSLTASPDTQYF
NA	TRBV12-3/TRBV12-4	few	TRBJ2-1	TGTGCCTATCAGCCCCGTGGGAGCATTGAGCAGTTCTTC	CAYQPRGSIEQFF
TRBD2	TRBV6-1	few	TRBJ2-7	TGTGCCAGCACCCAAGGGACTAGATCCGAGCAGTACTTC	CASTQGTRSEQYF
NA	TRBV4-1	NA	TRBJ2-7	TGCGCCAGCAGTGACATACAGGGGGGGTTCTACGAGCAGTACTTC	CASSDIQGGFYEQYF
NA	TRBV12-3/TRBV12-4	many	TRBJ2-6	TGTGCCAGCTCTGGGGCCAACGTCCTGACTTTC	CASSGANVLTF
TRBD1	TRBV10-3	many	TRBJ2-3	TGTGCCACGGGACCCCTGACAGGGGGCACAGATACGCAGTATTTT	CATGPLTGGTDTQYF
NA	TRBV20-1	few	TRBJ2-1	TGCAGTGCTAGCGGGAAATCCTACAATGAGCAGTTCTTC	CSASGKSYNEQFF
NA	TRBV6-5	NA	TRBJ2-7	TGTGCCAGCAGTTACTCCGGGTTTCAAGTCTCCTACGAGCAGTACTTC	CASSYSGFQVSYEQYF
TRBD1	TRBV27	few	TRBJ1-2	TGTGCCAGCAGTTTCGGACAGGGACGACGTGGCTACACCTTC	CASSFGQGRRGYTF
TRBD2	TRBV5-1	NA	TRBJ2-5	TGCGCCAGCAGCCTGGGGACTAGCAATTACAATGAGCAGTACTTC	CASSLGTSNYNEQYF
NA	TRBV12-3/TRBV12-4	few	TRBJ2-7	TGTGCCAGCAGTTTAAGTGTACCCTACGAGCAGTACTTC	CASSLSVPYEQYF
NA	TRBV5-1	many	TRBJ1-4	TGCGCCAGCAGCTTAGAGAATGAAAAACTGTTTTTT	CASSLENEKLFF
NA	TRBV24-1	NA	TRBJ2-2	TGTGCCACCAGTAACTCAAAATGGGGGGTGACCGGGGAGCTGTTTTTT	CATSNSKWGVTGELFF